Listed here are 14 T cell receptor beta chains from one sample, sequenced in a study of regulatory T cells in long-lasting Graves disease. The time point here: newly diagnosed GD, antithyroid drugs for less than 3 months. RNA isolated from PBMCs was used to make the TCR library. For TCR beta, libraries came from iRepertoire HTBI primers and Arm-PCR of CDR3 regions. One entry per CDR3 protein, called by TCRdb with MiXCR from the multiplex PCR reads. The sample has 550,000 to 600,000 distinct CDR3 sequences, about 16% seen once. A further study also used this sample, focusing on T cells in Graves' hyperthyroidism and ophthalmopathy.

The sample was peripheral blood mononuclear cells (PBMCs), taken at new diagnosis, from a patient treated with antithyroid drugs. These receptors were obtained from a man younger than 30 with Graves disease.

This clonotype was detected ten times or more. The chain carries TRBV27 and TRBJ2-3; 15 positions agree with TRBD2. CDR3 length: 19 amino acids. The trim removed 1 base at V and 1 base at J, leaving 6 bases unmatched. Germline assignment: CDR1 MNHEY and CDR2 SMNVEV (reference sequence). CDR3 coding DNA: TGTGCCAGCAGTTTATTTTTATGGACTAGCGGGAGGGGCACAGATACGCAGTATTTT. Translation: CASSLFLWTSGRGTDTQYF.

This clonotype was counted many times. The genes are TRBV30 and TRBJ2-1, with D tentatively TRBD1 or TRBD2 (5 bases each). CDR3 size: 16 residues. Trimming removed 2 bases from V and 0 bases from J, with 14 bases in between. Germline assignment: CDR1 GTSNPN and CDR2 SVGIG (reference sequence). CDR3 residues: CAWSPGRASSYNEQFF. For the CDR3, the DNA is TGTGCCTGGAGTCCAGGGCGGGCGAGCTCCTACAATGAGCAGTTCTTC.

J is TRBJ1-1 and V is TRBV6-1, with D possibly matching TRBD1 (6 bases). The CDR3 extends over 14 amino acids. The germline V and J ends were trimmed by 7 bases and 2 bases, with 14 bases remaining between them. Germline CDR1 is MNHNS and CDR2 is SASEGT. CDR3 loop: CASTEQGSNTEAFF. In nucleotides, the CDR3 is TGTGCCAGCACCGAACAGGGTTCCAACACTGAAGCTTTCTTT.

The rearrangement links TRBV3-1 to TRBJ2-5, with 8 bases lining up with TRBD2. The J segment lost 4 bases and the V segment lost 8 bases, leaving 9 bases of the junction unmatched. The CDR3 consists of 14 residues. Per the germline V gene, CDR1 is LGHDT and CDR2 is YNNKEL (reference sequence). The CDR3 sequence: CASSAGGRGETQYF. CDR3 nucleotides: TGTGCCAGCTCGGCGGGAGGTAGAGGAGAGACCCAGTACTTC.

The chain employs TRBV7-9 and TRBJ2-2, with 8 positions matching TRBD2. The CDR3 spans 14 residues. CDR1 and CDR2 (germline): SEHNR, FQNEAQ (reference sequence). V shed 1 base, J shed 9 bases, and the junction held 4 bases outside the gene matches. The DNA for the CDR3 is TGTGCCAGCAGCTTAGGCTCTAGCGGGTGGGAGCTGTTTTTT. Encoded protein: CASSLGSSGWELFF.

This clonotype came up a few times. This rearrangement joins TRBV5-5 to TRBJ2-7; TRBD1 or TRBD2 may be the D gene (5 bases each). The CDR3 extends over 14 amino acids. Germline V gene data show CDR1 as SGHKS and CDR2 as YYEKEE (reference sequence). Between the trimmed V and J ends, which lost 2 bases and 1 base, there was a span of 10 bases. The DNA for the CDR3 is TGTGCCAGCAGCTTCGGGGCGGGTTCCTACGAGCAGTACTTC. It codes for CASSFGAGSYEQYF.

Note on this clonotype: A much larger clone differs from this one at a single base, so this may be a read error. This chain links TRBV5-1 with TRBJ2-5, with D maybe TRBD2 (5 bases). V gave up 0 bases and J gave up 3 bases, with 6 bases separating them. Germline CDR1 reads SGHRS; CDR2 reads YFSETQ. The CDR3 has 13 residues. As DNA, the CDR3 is TGCGCCAGCAGCTTGGACGGGGAAGAGACCCAGTACTTC. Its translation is CASSLDGEETQYF.

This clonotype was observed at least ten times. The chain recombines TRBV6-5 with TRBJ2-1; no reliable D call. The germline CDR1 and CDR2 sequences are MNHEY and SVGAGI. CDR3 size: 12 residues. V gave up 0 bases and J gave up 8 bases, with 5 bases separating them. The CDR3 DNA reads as TGTGCCAGCAGTTACTCCCCCCATGAGCAGTTCTTC. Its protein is CASSYSPHEQFF.

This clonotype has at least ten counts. The CDR3 reads CASKLSETETQYF. As DNA, the CDR3 is TGTGCCAGCAAACTTTCGGAGACGGAGACCCAGTACTTC. The chain uses TRBV2 and TRBJ2-5; D is unresolved. Germline V gene lookup returns CDR1 SNHLY and CDR2 FYNNEI. The CDR3 is 13 amino acids. V gave up 7 bases and J gave up 5 bases, with 14 bases separating them.

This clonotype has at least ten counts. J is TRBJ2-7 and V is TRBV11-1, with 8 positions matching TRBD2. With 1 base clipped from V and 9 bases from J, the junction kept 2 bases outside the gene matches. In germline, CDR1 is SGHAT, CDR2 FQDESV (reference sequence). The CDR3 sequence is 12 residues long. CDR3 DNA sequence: TGTGCCAGCAGCTTAGAACTAGCGGTGCAGTACTTC. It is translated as CASSLELAVQYF.

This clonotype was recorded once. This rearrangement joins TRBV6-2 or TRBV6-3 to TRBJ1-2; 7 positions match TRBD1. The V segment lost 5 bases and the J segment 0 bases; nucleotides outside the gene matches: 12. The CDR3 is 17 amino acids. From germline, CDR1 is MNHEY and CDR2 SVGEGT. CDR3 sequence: CASSRDRVGWTNYGYTF. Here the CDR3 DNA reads TGTGCCAGCAGTCGAGACAGGGTGGGGTGGACTAACTATGGCTACACCTTC.

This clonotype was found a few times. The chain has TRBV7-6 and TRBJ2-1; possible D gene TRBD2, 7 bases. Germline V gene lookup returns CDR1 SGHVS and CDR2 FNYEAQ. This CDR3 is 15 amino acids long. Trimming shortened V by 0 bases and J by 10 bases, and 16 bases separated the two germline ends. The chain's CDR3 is CASSLAQGGRGEQFF. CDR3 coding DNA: TGTGCCAGCAGCTTAGCGCAAGGAGGGAGGGGGGAGCAGTTCTTC.

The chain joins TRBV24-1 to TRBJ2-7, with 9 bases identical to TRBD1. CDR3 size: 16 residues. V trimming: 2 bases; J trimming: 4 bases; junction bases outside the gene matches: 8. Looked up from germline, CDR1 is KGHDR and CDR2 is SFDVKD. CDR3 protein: CATSDSKTGGSYEQYF. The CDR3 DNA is TGTGCCACCAGTGATTCAAAAACAGGGGGCTCTTACGAGCAGTACTTC.

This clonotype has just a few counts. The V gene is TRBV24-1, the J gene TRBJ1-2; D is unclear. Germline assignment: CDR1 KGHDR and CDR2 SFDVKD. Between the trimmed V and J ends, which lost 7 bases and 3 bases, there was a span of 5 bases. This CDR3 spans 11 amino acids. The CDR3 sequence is CATRSDYGYTF. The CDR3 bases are TGTGCCACCAGGTCAGACTATGGCTACACCTTC.